This T cell receptor beta chain is drawn from a study of blood T cell repertoires in COVID-19. TCRdb's table, derived via immunoSEQ multiplex PCR, lists solely in-frame clones and lacks some. The sample contains about 71,000 clones, just under 85% of which appear only once. Sequences were obtained from peripheral blood. This TCR was sampled from a man in his sixties or seventies with acute or convalescent COVID-19.

The CDR3 region is CASSLLRGEGNEQFF. The CDR3, as DNA: TGCGCCAGCAGCTTACTACGAGGGGAGGGCAATGAGCAGTTCTTC. The chain joins TRBV5-1 to TRBJ2-1, with 7 bases matching TRBD2. The CDR3 spans 15 residues. Germline lookup yields CDR1 SGHRS and CDR2 YFSETQ. With V trimmed by 2 bases and J by 6 bases, 8 bases remained unmatched.